This T cell receptor beta chain stems from a study of blood T cell repertoires in COVID-19. Living in 24 US areas, the participants were between roughly 18 and 95 years of age. Cohorts were determined from participant-reported clinical history. Per the study methods: Reference gene primer amplification in the assay estimated nucleated cell counts. Clones were sequenced by immunoSEQ multiplex PCR, and TCRdb holds only the in-frame ones, with some missing. V, J and clone size were drawn from that table, and D and trimming were deduced from the DNA. Among under 200,000 clones listed, approximately 84% were seen once. Trimming pared 3 bases from V and 2 bases from J, leaving 9 bases between. The CDR3 has 13 residues. Germline V gene data show CDR1 as SQVTM and CDR2 as ANQGSEA.

The specimen was PBMCs or T cells enriched from blood (not recorded which). This receptor was obtained from a middle-aged woman with acute COVID-19. This rearrangement joins TRBV29-1 to TRBJ2-3, with D perhaps matching TRBD1 (5 bases). CDR3 residues: CSVDMGLTDTQYF. In DNA form, the CDR3 reads TGCAGCGTTGACATGGGGCTCACAGATACGCAGTATTTT.